A selection of T cell receptor beta chains follows, all from one sample in a study of read filtering for tumor transcriptome and immune sequencing. TCRdb re-analysed the reads in MiXCR, keeping a single row per CDR3 protein. The sample includes around 58,000 distinct CDR3 sequences, approximately 13% seen only once; the top ten take 45% to 50%. Specimen: a population of CD138-negative cells sorted from bone marrow. All receptors come from a donor over 35 with multiple myeloma. CDR3s include the opening cysteine and the closing phenylalanine or tryptophan. Each record gives: D gene, clone size, J gene, V gene, CDR3 protein, CDR3 DNA. A D gene is named only where the DNA matches it firmly. Some rows have no size entry. The others give once, few or many, or a class for an expanded clone.

d_gene: -
abundance: many
j_gene: TRBJ2-7
v_gene: TRBV28
CDR3aa: CASSSVIYEQYF
CDR3nt: TGTGCCAGCAGTTCCGTGATCTACGAGCAGTACTTC

d_gene: -
abundance: many
j_gene: TRBJ1-1
v_gene: TRBV11-2
CDR3aa: CASSSPRGVGLNTEAFF
CDR3nt: TGTGCCAGCAGCTCCCCTCGCGGGGTCGGCTTAAACACTGAAGCTTTCTTT

d_gene: TRBD2
abundance: many
j_gene: TRBJ2-3
v_gene: TRBV28
CDR3aa: CASTIAGGHFTDTQYF
CDR3nt: TGTGCCAGCACGATAGCGGGTGGTCACTTTACAGATACGCAGTATTTT

d_gene: TRBD1
abundance: -
j_gene: TRBJ2-5
v_gene: TRBV5-5
CDR3aa: CASSAGTAQETQYF
CDR3nt: TGTGCCAGCAGCGCCGGGACAGCTCAAGAGACCCAGTACTTC

d_gene: -
abundance: many
j_gene: TRBJ1-6
v_gene: TRBV6-5
CDR3aa: CASSYSGQGSPLHF
CDR3nt: TGTGCCAGCAGTTACTCAGGGCAAGGTTCACCCCTCCACTTT

d_gene: -
abundance: many
j_gene: TRBJ2-1
v_gene: TRBV12-3/TRBV12-4
CDR3aa: CASSGLLRGYNEQFF
CDR3nt: TGTGCCAGCAGTGGACTTCTACGGGGTTACAATGAGCAGTTCTTC

d_gene: TRBD2
abundance: many
j_gene: TRBJ2-1
v_gene: TRBV20-1
CDR3aa: CSRSSGSTDEQFF
CDR3nt: TGCAGTCGGAGTAGCGGGAGTACCGATGAGCAGTTCTTC

d_gene: -
abundance: many
j_gene: TRBJ2-7
v_gene: TRBV7-7
CDR3aa: CASSSAQSYEQYF
CDR3nt: TGTGCTAGCAGCTCCGCGCAATCCTACGAGCAGTACTTC

d_gene: TRBD2
abundance: -
j_gene: TRBJ2-3
v_gene: TRBV3-1
CDR3aa: CASSPGLGGTDTQYF
CDR3nt: TGTGCCAGCAGCCCGGGACTAGGGGGCACAGATACGCAGTATTTT

d_gene: TRBD2
abundance: many
j_gene: TRBJ2-2
v_gene: TRBV7-9
CDR3aa: CASSTWTSKRGRNTGELFF
CDR3nt: TGTGCCAGCAGCACCTGGACGAGCAAACGCGGGAGGAACACCGGGGAGCTGTTTTTT

d_gene: TRBD2
abundance: many
j_gene: TRBJ2-7
v_gene: TRBV25-1
CDR3aa: CASSDSGGSRYEQYF
CDR3nt: TGTGCCAGCAGTGATTCTGGCGGGAGTAGGTACGAGCAGTACTTC